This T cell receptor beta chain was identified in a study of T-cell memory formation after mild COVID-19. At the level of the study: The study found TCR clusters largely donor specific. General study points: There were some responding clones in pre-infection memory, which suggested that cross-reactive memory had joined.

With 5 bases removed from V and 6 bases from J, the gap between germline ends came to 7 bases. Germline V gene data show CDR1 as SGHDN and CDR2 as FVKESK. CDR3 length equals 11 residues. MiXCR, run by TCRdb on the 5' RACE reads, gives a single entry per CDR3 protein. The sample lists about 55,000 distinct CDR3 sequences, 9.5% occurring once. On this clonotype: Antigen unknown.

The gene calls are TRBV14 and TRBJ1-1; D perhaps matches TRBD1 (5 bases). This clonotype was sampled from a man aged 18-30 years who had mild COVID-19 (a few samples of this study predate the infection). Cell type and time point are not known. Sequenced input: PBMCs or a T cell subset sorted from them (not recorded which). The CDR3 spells CASSTGPEAFF. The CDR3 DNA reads TGTGCCAGCAGCACAGGTCCTGAAGCTTTCTTT.